This TCR beta chain derives from a study of T cell responses to AZD1222 COVID-19 vaccine. This clone was detected only once. Generated by immunoSEQ multiplex PCR, the TCRdb table keeps only in-frame clones and is missing some. The repertoire includes 94,000 or so clones, roughly nine tenths of them detected once, and roughly 1.7% sits in the top ten. The clonotype comes from an adult in good health. This specimen was peripheral blood, taken on day 0 of AZD1222 vaccination.

The CDR3 DNA sequence: TGTGCCAGTAGTATTAATAAGAAGCCCCAGCATTTT. It translates to CASSINKKPQHF. The J gene is TRBJ1-5, the V gene TRBV19; D is uncertain. This CDR3 region has 12 residues. Germline lookup yields CDR1 LNHDA and CDR2 SQIVND (reference sequence). With 3 bases removed from V and 8 bases from J, the gap between germline ends came to 8 bases. Supplemented by reference TRBV19 and TRBJ1-5, the full variable domain reads DGGITQSPKYLFRKEGQNVTLSCEQNLNHDAMYWYRQDPGQGLRLIYYSQIVNDFQKGDIAEGYSVSREKKESFPLTVTSAQKNPTAFYLCASSINKKPQHFGDGTRLSIL.